Reported below is one TCR beta chain. A single record per CDR3 protein comes from TCRdb applying MiXCR to the 5' RACE reads. The table shows some 440,000 distinct CDR3 sequences, with 25% occurring only once. The sample comes from a study of T-cell memory formation after mild COVID-19. Germline loops: CDR1 LGHDT, CDR2 YNNKEL (reference sequence). This CDR3 region has 16 residues. Trimming shortened V by 1 base and J by 0 bases, and 9 bases separated the two germline ends. The sequenced material came from PBMCs or a T cell subset sorted from them (not recorded which). This receptor was identified in an adult woman who had mild COVID-19 (a few samples of this study predate the infection). Cell type and time point are not known. The chain has TRBV3-1 and TRBJ2-2; D is unresolved. CDR3 bases: TGTGCCAGCAGCCAAGCCCGTCTGACGAACACCGGGGAGCTGTTTTTT. It codes for CASSQARLTNTGELFF.